The present entry profiles one T cell receptor beta chain with its context. Its antigen is unknown. No quality values exist for individual bases; no much larger clone is one base distant. The library was prepared using the immunoSEQ multiplex PCR assay. For the multiplex PCR, a mixture combining 60 forward primers for TCR Vbeta segments and 13 reverse primers for TCR Jbeta segments was used. The CDR3 region of rearranged TCR beta genes was amplified from genomic DNA by a multiplex PCR assay. Amplified TCR beta libraries were sequenced as 87-base-pair reads on the Illumina HiSeq System. As for how the authors treated the data: Across the 640 or so repertoires, a later analysis counted roughly 84 million unique TCR beta chains, around 11 million of which were shared by at least two donors. Raw reads were error-corrected and collapsed into unique sequences by a nearest-neighbor algorithm in which closely related sequences were merged to remove PCR and sequencing errors. CDR3 sequences were aligned to IMGT reference sequences to assign V, D and J gene segments. Each retained sequence needed at least a six-nucleotide match to both a V gene segment and a J gene segment. A rearrangement was called productive if the CDR3 had no stop codons and remained in frame with V and J, and every other rearrangement was called non-productive. CDR3 was defined by IMGT convention, running from the second conserved V-encoded cysteine to the conserved J-encoded phenylalanine. Sequences without an unambiguous match to a single V gene segment were excluded from the earlier analysis of several hundred of the donors. An earlier analysis of a few hundred of the donors called V segments functional above 56.7% productive rearrangements and segregating when the between-donor standard deviation exceeded 5%. A statistical classification framework was built for diagnosing cytomegalovirus status from the catalog of TCR beta chain sequences. In a later analysis, TCR nucleotide sequences were compared against IMGT/GENE-DB human TR gene sequences so that V and J genes could be assigned. A later analysis assigned CDR3 sequences and most-parsimonious VDJ recombination scenarios with the TCRdist pipeline. In a later analysis, every TCR beta chain was defined by the combination of its CDR3 amino acid sequence and its V-gene family, and reads without a unique V-gene family were dropped. To address suspected cross-contamination and a sequencing artifact, a later analysis removed over 500 highly shared, low-generation-probability nucleotide sequences. In a later analysis, a clonal expansion index for each public chain was calculated from normalized within-repertoire ranks of inferred template counts. Generation probabilities in a later analysis came from a VDJ recombination model fitted to out-of-frame rearrangements, and those results were checked against IGoR. In a later analysis, TCR-TCR, TCR-HLA and TCR-CMV co-occurrence was scored with hypergeometric tests, and a repertoire-size bias correction was applied to TCR pairs. False discovery rates were estimated in a later analysis by permuting HLA or CMV assignments 20 times. In a later analysis, co-occurring TCRs were grouped using DBSCAN, and TCRdist sequence similarity was added for clustering within HLA-allele-positive subsets. Repertoires with fewer than 30,000 or more than 120,000 public chains, plus five repertoires with anomalous nucleotide sharing, were excluded from co-occurrence clustering. TCRdb limited this immuneACCESS table to in-frame rearrangements with V and J called. A share of clones is missing; checked studies link under half to unresolved V genes, and the rest is unexplained. V, J and clone size derive from that table, while D and trimming were established from the DNA sequence. The sample table records about 120,000 clones; over 60% of these occur just once. The ten largest make up 1.2% of the sample.

The data were obtained in a study of cytomegalovirus exposure and HLA in healthy donors (dated by TCRdb to about 2017). Background on the whole study: An earlier analysis of approximately 600 of the donors reported roughly 300 Gb of sequence data and 100 million to 140 million unique TCR beta sequences from roughly 200 million T cells. The later analysis used no new phenotypic data to find candidate immune exposures, relying instead on TCR beta sequences and their occurrence across donors. About 280 gigabases of sequencing data and around 80 million unique TCR sequences made up an early release that covered over 550 HLA-typed donors. Several DR-DQ haplotypes were treated as single units for association and clustering because of strong linkage in the cohort. A later analysis re-examined previously published TCR beta repertoires from 600 to 700 donors and added high-resolution HLA genotyping to investigate patterns of TCR occurrence. To predict cytomegalovirus infection status, the study brought together high-throughput TCR immunosequencing, statistical association of individual TCRs with disease status, and machine learning. Genome-wide SNP genotypes for about three fifths of the 666 donors were used in a later genetic analysis, which treated that subset as a discovery cohort. Both class I and class II loci were covered by HLA typing, at four-digit resolution. All discovery cohort repertoires had been generated on a single sequencing platform. Of the roughly 430 genotyped donors, around 81% fell in the genetic ancestry cluster associated with self-reported Caucasian donors. Besides the first cohort of hundreds of subjects, a separate validation cohort made up of 90 to 150 different subjects was used. Alongside the repertoire data, information on donor age, sex, ethnicity and CMV serostatus was compiled. The number of donors typed differed by locus, with 629-630 for A, B, C, DRB1 and DQB1, around 560 for DQA1, nearly 610 for DPA1, and around 430 for DPB1. An earlier analysis of about 600 of the donors used high-throughput TCR beta sequencing to judge whether each TCR beta V gene segment behaved as functional or pseudogenic. The aim of the study was to test whether cataloging public T cell receptors could identify signatures of past pathogen exposure. Across 300 to 400 genotyped donors of the cohort, an average of approximately 200,000 unique TCR beta nucleotide sequences per donor were sequenced, and roughly 20% of those sequences were non-productive. Using immunosequencing, the study profiled T cell repertoires from around 680 subjects and related those repertoires to cytomegalovirus serostatus.

Counted from cysteine to phenylalanine, this CDR3 has 18 amino acids. Here the CDR3 DNA is all that survives: 54 bases in frame from base 1. From a lookup of the germline V gene, CDR1 and CDR2 are ENHRY and SYGVKD. Relative to germline, V is missing 3 bases and J is missing 3 bases, with 12 bases of the junction outside any gene match. Summary of the overall study and its limitations: When HLA alleles, especially DR and DQ, strongly co-occurred, attributing TCR associations to individual alleles was difficult. Sequencing depth was assumed to be roughly uniform across donors in the presence/absence analyses, though that assumption may not hold. In a later analysis, several top co-occurrence clusters were reported to appear linked to parvovirus B19, influenza, CMV and Epstein-Barr virus. Most TCR sequences were observed very rarely across donors, whereas some public TCRs were present in many individuals. The classifier was reported to diagnose cytomegalovirus status with high specificity and sensitivity in both the original and validation cohorts. A later analysis found that HLA-associated TCR beta chains were more clonally expanded and had lower generation probabilities than equally common non-associated chains. At a false discovery rate of 0.05, a later analysis linked fewer than 20,000 TCR beta sequences to specific HLA alleles. For the cohort, immune exposure information was limited to CMV serostatus. A group of highly shared sequence variants was considered likely to be a technical artifact of the sequencing pipeline. Only TCR beta chains were sequenced in this cohort, and the absence of alpha or paired-chain data limited detectable features. In the study, some 160 TCR beta chains were listed as associated with cytomegalovirus. Some IMGT-functional V segments, including TRBV6-2 and TRBV6-3, could not be told apart with the 87-base-pair reads, so those segments were excluded. The authors suggested that the approach could potentially be extended to other disease states and immunological phenotypes. Because some donors lacked HLA typing at each locus, the association tests relied only on the typed subset. V-gene and J-gene trimming of TCR beta chains was associated with a missense DCLRE1C variant in a later genetic analysis, and the association was replicated in an independent cohort. Broadly in line with IMGT annotations, most TCR beta V segments showed up in productive rearrangements about 87% or about 30% of the time in an earlier analysis of several hundred of the donors. A further reported finding was that TCR beta sequences accurately predicted the HLA-A and HLA-B alleles for most subjects in the first cohort. Linkage disequilibrium might explain the correlated functional status among segregating V segments, but an unknown experimental factor could not be ruled out. According to a later genetic analysis, donors in an Asian-associated ancestry cluster had fewer N-insertions in productive TCRs than the roughly 700-donor mean. In a later analysis, TCR association rates were found to vary across HLA loci, with the most associated TCRs seen for DRB1 alleles and the fewest for HLA-C alleles. Most CMV-associated TCR beta chains appeared to be HLA-restricted in a later analysis, and the HLA associations seemed to be driven largely by CMV exposure. Because counts were too low, seventeen rarely observed V segments, including chromosome 9 orphons, were excluded from the earlier analysis of 500 to 700 of the donors. A few of the identified cytomegalovirus-associated TCR beta chains were confirmed in vitro to be specific for cytomegalovirus antigens.

In total, 500 to 700 healthy bone marrow donors made up the cohort. Cohort members were all nominally healthy when sampled, although unrecorded immune exposures were likely present. The donor tested CMV seronegative and was one of the 352 seronegative cohort members. A peripheral blood sample was collected from each donor, and TCR beta sequencing was performed on peripheral blood mononuclear cells. The Qiagen DNeasy Blood Extraction Kit was used to extract genomic DNA from the blood cell samples. The source of this sequence is a female donor in good health and CMV-seronegative. The sample consisted of PBMCs. The rearranged chain carries TRBV10-3 and TRBJ2-1; 9 of the junction bases match TRBD2. The sequence in DNA is TGTGCCATCAGTGAAGGGACTAGCCGGGGTCGACTCTACAATGAGCAGTTCTTC. Translated, it gives CAISEGTSRGRLYNEQFF.